Listed below are T cell receptor beta chains from one sample, sequenced in a study of blood T cell repertoires in COVID-19. Produced via immunoSEQ multiplex PCR; TCRdb's table is partial and in-frame only. This repertoire shows 110,000 to 150,000 clones, around 77% found once; its top ten account for about 8.6%. Sequenced input: peripheral blood. The receptors derive from a man over 45 with active or convalescent COVID-19. CDR3s include the opening cysteine and the closing phenylalanine or tryptophan. A D gene is named only where the DNA matches it firmly. Only part of the rows carry a size: once, few, many, or a class if the clone is expanded.

TRBJ1-5	TRBV28	17	once	-	TGTGCCAGCAGTTTACTCCTGGGGGCGCGGGGCAATCAGCCCCAGCATTTT	CASSLLLGARGNQPQHF
TRBJ2-7	TRBV7-3	15	-	TRBD2	TGTGCCAGCAGCGGCGGACTAGCGGGAGATAAGGGGCAGTACTTC	CASSGGLAGDKGQYF
TRBJ2-5	TRBV11-2	15	-	-	TGTGCCAGCTGCCCTACCGGGTTGTACCAAGAGACCCAGTACTTC	CASCPTGLYQETQYF
TRBJ2-2	TRBV7-9	12	few	-	TGTGCCAGCAGCACCGGGGCCGGGGAGCTGTTTTTT	CASSTGAGELFF
TRBJ2-5	TRBV4-1	13	few	-	TGCGCCAGCAGCGAACAGAATCAAGAGACCCAGTACTTC	CASSEQNQETQYF
TRBJ1-1	TRBV29-1	11	-	-	TGCAGCGTTGGCCCCGGCACTGAAGCTTTCTTT	CSVGPGTEAFF
TRBJ2-3	TRBV7-8	19	-	TRBD2	TGTGCCAGCAGCTCTATAATAGCGGGAGGACCTTGGCAGACAGATACGCAGTATTTT	CASSSIIAGGPWQTDTQYF
TRBJ1-5	TRBV5-8	15	-	TRBD1	TGTGCCAGCAGGGAGACGTCAGGGGGGAATCAGCCCCAGCATTTT	CASRETSGGNQPQHF
TRBJ2-7	TRBV27	16	-	TRBD1	TGTGCCAGCAGTTTAAGCCCCCGGACAGGGCTTTACGAGCAGTACTTC	CASSLSPRTGLYEQYF
TRBJ1-2	TRBV19	15	once	TRBD1	TGTGCCAGCGCGACCGGGACAGACCCACTATATGGCTACACCTTC	CASATGTDPLYGYTF
TRBJ2-7	TRBV7-9	15	-	TRBD1	TGTGCCAGCAGCTTAGGACAGGGGGGGCCCTACGAGCAGTACTTC	CASSLGQGGPYEQYF
TRBJ1-1	TRBV28	16	-	-	TGTGCCAGCAGTTCGGGCGCAGGGGTAATAGACACTGAAGCTTTCTTT	CASSSGAGVIDTEAFF
TRBJ2-5	TRBV10-3	17	-	TRBD2	TGTGCCATCAGTGAGGGTACTAGCGGGAGGGCCCGGGAGACCCAGTACTTC	CAISEGTSGRARETQYF
TRBJ1-4	TRBV6-5	14	-	TRBD1	TGTGCCAGCACCAAGGACAGGTTTAATGAAAAACTGTTTTTT	CASTKDRFNEKLFF
TRBJ2-6	TRBV28	15	once	-	TGTGCCAGCAGTCCCCCCCGGTCCGGGGCCAACGTCCTGACTTTC	CASSPPRSGANVLTF
TRBJ2-5	TRBV9	15	-	TRBD1	TGTGCCAGCAGCCCTAGGACAGGGATCCCAGAGACCCAGTACTTC	CASSPRTGIPETQYF
TRBJ2-2	TRBV19	14	-	TRBD1	TGTGCCAGTAGGGACAGGGCGGTCACCGGGGAGCTGTTTTTT	CASRDRAVTGELFF
TRBJ2-3	TRBV3-1/TRBV3-2	15	-	-	TGTGCCAGCAGCCCTCAGGGTTTTAGCACAGATACGCAGTATTTT	CASSPQGFSTDTQYF